This entry describes one TCR beta chain. What it recognizes is unknown. These data originate in a study of cytomegalovirus exposure and HLA in healthy donors. Germline assignment: CDR1 MNHEY and CDR2 SVGAGI. V lost 4 bases and J lost 0; bases outside the gene matches: 5. This CDR3 contains 15 residues. Whole-study findings and limits: In vitro experiments confirmed that three CMV-associated chains were specific for CMV antigens. Later analysis identified 15,000 to 20,000 TCR beta sequences associated with HLA alleles, using a false discovery rate threshold of 0.05.

13 Jbeta primers and 60 Vbeta primers were used for the PCR. Assay: immunoSEQ multiplex PCR; the TCRdb copy retains only in-frame clones and omits some. The table lists about 94,000 clones, approximately 76% of them singletons. This chain joins TRBV6-5 and TRBJ1-1, with 7 nucleotides matching TRBD1. The sample consisted of PBMCs. The receptor's source is a male donor in good health and CMV-seronegative. The CDR3 loop is CASSFGGQMNTEAFF. CDR3 sequence (DNA): TGTGCCAGCAGTTTTGGGGGACAGATGAACACTGAAGCTTTCTTT.